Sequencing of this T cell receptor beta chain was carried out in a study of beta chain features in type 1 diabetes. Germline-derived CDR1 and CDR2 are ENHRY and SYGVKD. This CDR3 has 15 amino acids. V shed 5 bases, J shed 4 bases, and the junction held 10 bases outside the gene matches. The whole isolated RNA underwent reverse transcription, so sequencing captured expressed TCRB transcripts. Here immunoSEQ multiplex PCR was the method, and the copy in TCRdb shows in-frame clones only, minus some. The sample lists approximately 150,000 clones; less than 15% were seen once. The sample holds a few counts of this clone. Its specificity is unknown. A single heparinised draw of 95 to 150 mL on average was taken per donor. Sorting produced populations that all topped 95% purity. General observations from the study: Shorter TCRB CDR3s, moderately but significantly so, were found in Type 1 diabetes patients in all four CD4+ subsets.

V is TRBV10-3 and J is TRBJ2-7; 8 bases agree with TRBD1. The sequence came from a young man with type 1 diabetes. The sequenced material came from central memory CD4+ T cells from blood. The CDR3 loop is CAISTTGTGKYEQYF. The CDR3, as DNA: TGTGCCATCAGTACCACCGGGACAGGCAAATACGAGCAGTACTTC.